This T cell receptor (beta chain) was sequenced for a study of a mutant IDH1 vaccine in newly diagnosed glioma. Background on the study: Patients were started on vaccination 4-6 weeks after radiotherapy alone, or with temozolomide cycles. Sex distribution of treated patients was around 62% male and 37.5% female; mean age was 40.4 years.

Clones were sequenced by immunoSEQ multiplex PCR, and TCRdb holds only the in-frame ones, with some missing. The sample holds 35,000 to 40,000 clones, more than 80% seen once. Time point in this sample: week 23, last vaccination. A 20-mer mutant IDH1 peptide at 300 ug was injected subcutaneously with topical imiquimod. CDR3 length: 15 amino acids. Trimming cost V 5 bases and J 5 bases, with 16 bases left between them. Germline values: CDR1 SGHTA, CDR2 FQGNSA. As concerns this clone: Antigen specificity is unknown.

The sequenced sample was PBMCs, obtained from a glioma patient whose treatment included an IDH1 peptide vaccine. The rearrangement uses TRBV7-2 and TRBJ2-4; possibly TRBD1 for D (6 bases). The receptor was derived from a man aged 35 to 55 with glioma. CDR3 nucleotides: TGTGCCAGCAGCCTGGGGCCAGGGGACGAAAACATTCAGTACTTC. This encodes CASSLGPGDENIQYF.